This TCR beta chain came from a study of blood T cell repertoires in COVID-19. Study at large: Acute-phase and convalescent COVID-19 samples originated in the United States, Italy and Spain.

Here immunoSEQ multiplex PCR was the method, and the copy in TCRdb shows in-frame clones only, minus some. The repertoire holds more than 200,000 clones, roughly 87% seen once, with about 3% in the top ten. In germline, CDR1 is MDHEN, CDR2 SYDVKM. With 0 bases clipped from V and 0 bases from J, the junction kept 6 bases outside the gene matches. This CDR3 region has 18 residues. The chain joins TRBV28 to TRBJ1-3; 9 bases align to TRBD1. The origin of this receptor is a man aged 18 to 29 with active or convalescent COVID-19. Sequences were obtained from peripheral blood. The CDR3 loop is CASSLWGQGIDSGNTIYF. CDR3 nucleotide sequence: TGTGCCAGCAGTTTATGGGGACAGGGAATAGACTCTGGAAACACCATATATTTT.